One and the same sample provided the 31 T cell receptor beta chains below, sequenced in a study of type 1 regulatory T cells. Findings and caveats of the study: Tr1 cells had a more restricted TCR repertoire than non-Tr1 cells.

No antigen has been identified for these receptors. MiXCR, applied by TCRdb to the reads, yields one record per CDR3 protein. Counted here are 65,000 to 80,000 distinct CDR3 sequences, roughly 20% occurring once; the ten biggest clones make up 8.3%. The specimen sequenced was cultured type 1 regulatory T (Tr1) cells, either the whole culture or a sorted fraction (not recorded which). The source is a human donor in good health.

V and J are TRBV10-2 and TRBJ2-2; TRBD1 or TRBD2 may be the D gene (5 bases each). The CDR3 runs to 14 residues. The germline V gene has CDR1 WSHSY and CDR2 SAAADI. V lost 5 bases and J 4 bases, leaving 11 bases between the germline ends. This CDR3 is CASSRDHSTGELFF. The CDR3 DNA is TGCGCCAGCAGTCGGGACCACTCCACCGGGGAGCTGTTTTTT.

In this sample, this clonotype turned up a few times. This chain uses TRBV5-1 with TRBJ1-2; 9 nucleotides line up with TRBD1. In germline, CDR1 is SGHRS, CDR2 YFSETQ. The CDR3 runs 12 residues. V lost 4 bases and J lost 6; bases outside the gene matches: 1. Written as DNA, the CDR3 is TGCGCCAGCAGCCGGGACAGGGATGGCTACACCTTC. Its protein product is CASSRDRDGYTF.

V is TRBV18 and J is TRBJ2-7, with D possibly being TRBD1 or TRBD2 (5 bases each). Trimming removed 2 bases at V and 6 bases at J, with 20 bases between. CDR1 is KGHSH and CDR2 is LQKENI in the germline V gene. The CDR3 sequence is 16 residues long. The CDR3 spells CASSPTSPRDLGEQYF. The CDR3 bases are TGTGCCAGCTCACCAACTAGTCCCCGGGACCTTGGCGAGCAGTACTTC.

At least ten counts were recorded for this clonotype. The rearrangement uses TRBV12-3 or TRBV12-4 and TRBJ1-5; TRBD1 matches 8 bases. Unmatched junction bases numbered 5, after V lost 1 base and J lost 6 bases. The CDR3 consists of 15 residues. CDR3 nucleotides: TGTGCCAGCAGTTTAGGGACAGGGTCCCGTCAGCCCCAGCATTTT. It is translated as CASSLGTGSRQPQHF.

The chain combines TRBV29-1 with TRBJ1-2, with D perhaps TRBD1 (6 bases). V was shortened by 6 bases and J by 4 bases, with 18 bases between the two germline ends. The length of the CDR3 is 14 residues. Germline assignment: CDR1 SQVTM and CDR2 ANQGSEA. In DNA, the CDR3 is TGCAGCGTGACTCCTGGGGGCTCTAGCTATGGCTACACCTTC. It encodes CSVTPGGSSYGYTF. Based on the CDR3 plus reference TRBV29-1 and TRBJ1-2, the full variable domain is SAVISQKPSRDICQRGTSLTIQCQVDSQVTMMFWYRQQPGQSLTLIATANQGSEATYESGFVIDKFPISRPNLTFSTLTVSNMSPEDSSIYLCSVTPGGSSYGYTFGSGTRLTVV.

A few counts support this clonotype. CDR3 residues: CAWSIGSGYTF. CDR3 DNA: TGTGCCTGGAGTATAGGGAGTGGCTACACCTTC. The chain combines TRBV30 with TRBJ1-2; D ambiguous. CDR1 and CDR2 from the germline V gene are GTSNPN and SVGIG (reference sequence). The CDR3 has 11 amino acids. With 2 bases removed from V and 7 bases from J, the gap between germline ends came to 8 bases.

This clonotype was seen a few times. The chain has TRBV7-9 and TRBJ1-6; tentative D call: TRBD1 (6 bases). V was trimmed by 1 base and J by 9 bases, leaving 7 bases between them. Per germline, CDR1 SEHNR and CDR2 FQNEAQ (reference sequence). The CDR3 is 13 amino acids. CDR3 sequence: CASSLEGGSPLHF. The CDR3 bases are TGTGCCAGCAGCTTAGAAGGGGGTTCACCCCTCCACTTT.

The CDR3 DNA sequence: TGCAGTGCTAGACGGGACAGGGGTTACGAGCAGTACTTC. This translates into CSARRDRGYEQYF. V gene TRBV20-1 combines with J gene TRBJ2-7; 10 nucleotides align to TRBD1. The germline V gene encodes CDR1 DFQATT and CDR2 SNEGSKA (reference sequence). The CDR3 has 13 residues. Germline trimming cut 2 bases from V and 4 bases from J; bases unmatched to any gene: 2.

The gene calls are TRBV6-1 and TRBJ2-7; 10 nucleotides match TRBD2. The CDR3 length is 15 residues. J was trimmed by 1 base and V by 4 bases; bases with no gene match: 4. The germline V gene has CDR1 MNHNS and CDR2 SASEGT. CDR3 DNA sequence: TGTGCCAGCAGTGCCGCGACTAGCGGGTCCTACGAGCAGTACTTC. This translates into CASSAATSGSYEQYF.

In its sample, this clonotype was seen a few times. The CDR3 DNA reads as TGCAGTGCTAGCGGACAGGGGGCAAGTTCACCCCTCCACTTT. The encoded protein is CSASGQGASSPLHF. The chain carries TRBV20-1 and TRBJ1-6, with TRBD1 identical over 11 bases. Germline V CDR1 and CDR2: DFQATT, SNEGSKA (reference sequence). V lost 3 bases and J lost 9; bases outside the gene matches: 4. This CDR3 spans 14 amino acids.

The V gene is TRBV30, the J gene TRBJ2-7; unclear D gene. CDR1 and CDR2 from the germline V gene are GTSNPN and SVGIG (reference sequence). V was trimmed by 4 bases and J by 3 bases, leaving 16 bases between them. This CDR3 has 14 amino acids. The CDR3 spells CAWKPNALRYEQYF. In DNA form, the CDR3 reads TGTGCCTGGAAGCCAAACGCACTCCGCTACGAGCAGTACTTC.

This sequence joins TRBV20-1 and TRBJ2-5; D gene ambiguous. The CDR3 is made up of 13 amino acids. Trimming stripped 3 bases from V and 4 bases from J, with 12 bases between. Germline assignment: CDR1 DFQATT and CDR2 SNEGSKA (reference sequence). The CDR3 DNA is TGCAGTGCTAGCCTGCGACCCACAGAGACCCAGTACTTC. Protein product: CSASLRPTETQYF.

This clonotype was found a few times. This rearrangement joins TRBV20-1 to TRBJ1-5; maybe TRBD1 (6 bases). CDR3 size: 14 residues. Trimming pared 5 bases from V and 3 bases from J, leaving 14 bases between. CDR1 is DFQATT and CDR2 is SNEGSKA in the germline V gene (reference sequence). CDR3 DNA: TGCAGTGCTCAAACCGGGACACCCAATCAGCCCCAGCATTTT. The encoded protein is CSAQTGTPNQPQHF.

The chain recombines TRBV7-8 with TRBJ2-7, with 10 positions matching TRBD2. V trimming: 5 bases; J trimming: 4 bases; junction bases outside the gene matches: 11. The CDR3 is 16 amino acids. Germline CDR1 reads SGHVS; CDR2 reads FQNEAQ. CDR3 in amino acids: CASSPRTSGNQYEQYF. CDR3 coding DNA: TGTGCCAGCAGCCCCCGGACTAGCGGAAATCAATACGAGCAGTACTTC.

The V call is TRBV10-3, the J call TRBJ1-3; D remains ambiguous. This CDR3 is built from 16 residues. V was pared by 6 bases and J by 0 bases, with 15 bases between. CDR1 and CDR2 (germline): ENHRY, SYGVKD. CDR3 nucleotide sequence: TGTGCCATCAGGGAGGTTGGGGTTGGCTCTGGAAACACCATATATTTT. This translates into CAIREVGVGSGNTIYF.

The chain joins TRBV24-1 to TRBJ2-1; D remains unclear. The V gene's germline CDR1 is KGHDR and CDR2 SFDVKD. The CDR3 has 11 amino acids. V was shortened by 3 bases and J by 7 bases, with 3 bases between the two germline ends. This CDR3 reads CATSDRNEQFF. Here the CDR3 DNA reads TGTGCCACCAGTGATAGGAATGAGCAGTTCTTC.

This clonotype was counted only a few times. This rearrangement joins TRBV12-3 or TRBV12-4 to TRBJ1-5; D is uncertain. The CDR3 loop spans 15 amino acids. Trimming removed 3 bases from V and 4 bases from J, with 13 bases in between. CDR3 DNA: TGTGCCAGCAGTTTTTATATGGGAAGGAATCAGCCCCAGCATTTT. Translation gives CASSFYMGRNQPQHF.

This clonotype was observed a handful of times. The chain recombines TRBV19 with TRBJ2-1; tentatively, D is TRBD2 (5 bases). The CDR3 has 15 residues. V lost 2 bases and J lost 4, with 12 bases in between. The germline gives CDR1 LNHDA, CDR2 SQIVND (reference sequence). The CDR3 loop reads CASSIKLVLYNEQFF. In DNA, the CDR3 is TGTGCCAGTAGTATAAAACTAGTGCTATACAATGAGCAGTTCTTC.

V usage is TRBV20-1 and J usage is TRBJ2-7; no firm D call. The germline V gene encodes CDR1 DFQATT and CDR2 SNEGSKA (reference sequence). V lost 8 bases and J lost 7, with 21 bases in between. The CDR3 runs 13 residues. The CDR3 DNA is TGCAGTTTCCCCGGGTTCAAACCGAGTGAGCAGTACTTC. Translating gives CSFPGFKPSEQYF.

Concerning this clonotype itself: The junction departs from germline at one end; a sequencing error may be responsible. The chain is built from TRBV20-1 and TRBJ2-3; possibly TRBD1 for D (6 bases). The CDR3 is 13 amino acids. Germline V CDR1 and CDR2: DFQATT, SNEGSKA (reference sequence). CDR3 DNA: TGCAGTGCCGCCAGGGGAAGCACAGGTACGCAGTATTTT. Its translation: CSAARGSTGTQYF.

A single count supports this clonotype. The V and J genes are TRBV12-3 or TRBV12-4 and TRBJ2-3; 10 nucleotides align to TRBD2. V was pared by 3 bases and J by 5 bases, with 11 bases of the junction left unmatched. This CDR3 has 17 residues. The chain's CDR3 is CASSLAPSGSLGDTQYF. The CDR3 region has the DNA TGTGCCAGCAGTTTGGCCCCTAGCGGGAGCCTTGGAGATACGCAGTATTTT.

The chain joins TRBV7-9 to TRBJ2-7; perhaps TRBD1 as D (5 bases). With 5 bases removed from V and 5 bases from J, the gap between germline ends came to 22 bases. CDR1 and CDR2 (germline): SEHNR, FQNEAQ (reference sequence). The CDR3 is made up of 16 amino acids. In nucleotides, the CDR3 is TGTGCCAGCAGCATCGGTAATACAGGTGGGTCCGACGAGCAGTACTTC. It specifies CASSIGNTGGSDEQYF. Complete variable domain (other parts from reference TRBV7-9 and TRBJ2-7): DTGVSQNPRHKITKRGQNVTFRCDPISEHNRLYWYRQTLGQGPEFLTYFQNEAQLEKSRLLSDRFSAERPKGSFSTLEIQRTEQGDSAMYLCASSIGNTGGSDEQYFGPGTRLTVT.

The chain recombines TRBV19 with TRBJ2-1, with a weak D call TRBD2 (5 bases). V was clipped by 6 bases and J by 0 bases, with 18 bases between them. Per germline, CDR1 LNHDA and CDR2 SQIVND (reference sequence). The CDR3 runs to 17 residues. The CDR3 DNA reads TGTGCCAGTAGACGGTCTGAGAGCGGAGGCTCCTACAATGAGCAGTTCTTC. It translates to CASRRSESGGSYNEQFF.

The chain joins TRBV7-9 to TRBJ2-6; D is possibly TRBD2 (6 bases). V gave up 5 bases and J gave up 1 base, with 15 bases separating them. The CDR3 runs 17 residues. CDR1 and CDR2 from the germline V gene are SEHNR and FQNEAQ (reference sequence). The CDR3 loop is CASSRDSTLSGANVLTF. The CDR3 nucleotides are TGTGCCAGCAGCCGGGACTCTACTTTATCTGGGGCCAACGTCCTGACTTTC.

The rearrangement joins TRBV20-1 to TRBJ2-5; possibly TRBD1 for D (5 bases). The CDR3 length is 12 residues. Trimming removed 7 bases from V and 1 base from J, with 10 bases in between. Germline V lookup: CDR1 DFQATT, CDR2 SNEGSKA (reference sequence). CDR3 in amino acids: CSVSDTQETQYF. CDR3 DNA sequence: TGCAGTGTATCGGACACCCAAGAGACCCAGTACTTC.

This clonotype was observed a few times. The chain has TRBV21-1 and TRBJ2-5; TRBD1 is taken as the D call from the table, unchecked against the DNA. TRBV21-1 is a documented pseudogene. CDR3 length: 16 residues. The CDR3 DNA follows: TGTGCCAGCAGCAAAGCCCCCTGGGGCCCCCAAGAGACCCAGTACTTC. This codes for CASSKAPWGPQETQYF.

The chain combines TRBV5-6 with TRBJ1-6; unclear D gene. The V and J ends lost 4 bases and 4 bases respectively, with 12 bases between them. The CDR3 covers 15 residues. The V gene's germline CDR1 is SGHDT and CDR2 YYEEEE. The chain's CDR3 is CASSLRGPYNSPLHF. DNA of the CDR3: TGTGCCAGCAGCCTTCGTGGACCTTATAATTCACCCCTCCACTTT.

Points on this clonotype: At one end the junction does not follow the germline gene, possibly because of a read error. DNA of the CDR3: TGCGGTGCTAGAGATCGTGCGGGAGGGTGGAATGAGCAGTTCTTC. It is translated as CGARDRAGGWNEQFF. The chain has TRBV20-1 and TRBJ2-1, with TRBD2 identical over 9 bases. This CDR3 is built from 15 residues. Germline CDR1 DFQATT, CDR2 SNEGSKA (reference sequence).

The rearrangement uses TRBV7-3 and TRBJ2-3, with D tentatively TRBD2 (5 bases). The CDR3 runs 13 residues. The V gene's germline CDR1 is SGHTA and CDR2 FQGTGA. Trimming removed 7 bases from V and 1 base from J, with 9 bases in between. The CDR3 sequence is CASKVGGTDTQYF. CDR3 in DNA: TGTGCCAGCAAGGTCGGGGGCACAGATACGCAGTATTTT.

The chain recombines TRBV5-5 with TRBJ2-7, with D perhaps matching TRBD1 (5 bases). Trimming shortened V by 0 bases and J by 6 bases, and 16 bases separated the two germline ends. The CDR3 has 15 amino acids. Germline CDR1 SGHKS, CDR2 YYEKEE (reference sequence). The CDR3 reads CASSLAPGKYPEQYF. The CDR3 nucleotides are TGTGCCAGCAGCTTGGCCCCAGGGAAATACCCCGAGCAGTACTTC. Looking up the rest from reference TRBV5-5 and TRBJ2-7 gives the full variable domain: DAGVTQSPTHLIKTRGQQVTLRCSPISGHKSVSWYQQVLGQGPQFIFQYYEKEERGRGNFPDRFSARQFPNYSSELNVNALLLGDSALYLCASSLAPGKYPEQYFGPGTRLTVT.

This clonotype occurred a few times. The chain joins TRBV5-5 to TRBJ2-5; 7 nucleotides match TRBD1. The CDR3 is 14 residues long. Per the germline V gene, CDR1 is SGHKS and CDR2 is YYEKEE (reference sequence). J gave up 5 bases and V 7 bases, and 11 bases lay outside the gene matches. In DNA, the CDR3 is TGTGCCAGCCGAGACAGGGTTAATGGGGAGACCCAGTACTTC. It translates to CASRDRVNGETQYF.